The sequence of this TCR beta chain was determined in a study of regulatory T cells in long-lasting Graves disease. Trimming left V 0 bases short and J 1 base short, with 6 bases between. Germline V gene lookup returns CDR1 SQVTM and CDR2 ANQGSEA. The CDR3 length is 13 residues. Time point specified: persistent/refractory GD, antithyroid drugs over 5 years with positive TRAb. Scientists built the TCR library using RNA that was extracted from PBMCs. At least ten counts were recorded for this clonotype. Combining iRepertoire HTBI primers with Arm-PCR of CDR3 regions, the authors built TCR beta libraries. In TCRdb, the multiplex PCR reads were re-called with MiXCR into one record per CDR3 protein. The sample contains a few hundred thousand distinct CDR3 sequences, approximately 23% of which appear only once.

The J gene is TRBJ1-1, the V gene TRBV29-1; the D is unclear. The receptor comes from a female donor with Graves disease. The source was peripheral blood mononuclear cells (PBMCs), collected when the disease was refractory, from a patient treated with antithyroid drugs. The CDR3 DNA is TGCAGCGTTGAAGAAGAGGCGAACACTGAAGCTTTCTTT. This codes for CSVEEEANTEAFF.